This T cell receptor beta chain came from a study of blood T cell repertoires in COVID-19. This CDR3 has 14 amino acids. CDR1 SEHNR and CDR2 FQNEAQ come from the germline V gene (reference sequence). The ends lost 2 bases at V and 4 bases at J; junction bases unmatched: 3. The repertoire was sequenced with immunoSEQ multiplex PCR; TCRdb's copy has only in-frame clones and lacks some. The top ten hold about a sixth of the sample, which has roughly 47,000 clones, approximately 90% seen once. The table lists this clone with a count of one. J is TRBJ2-5 and V is TRBV7-9; 8 bases match TRBD2. Sequencing input: peripheral blood. The TCR was taken from a man between 65 and 80 years old with active COVID-19. The CDR3 region has the DNA TGTGCCAGCAGCTTAAGTACTAGCGGAGAGACCCAGTACTTC. Its protein product is CASSLSTSGETQYF.